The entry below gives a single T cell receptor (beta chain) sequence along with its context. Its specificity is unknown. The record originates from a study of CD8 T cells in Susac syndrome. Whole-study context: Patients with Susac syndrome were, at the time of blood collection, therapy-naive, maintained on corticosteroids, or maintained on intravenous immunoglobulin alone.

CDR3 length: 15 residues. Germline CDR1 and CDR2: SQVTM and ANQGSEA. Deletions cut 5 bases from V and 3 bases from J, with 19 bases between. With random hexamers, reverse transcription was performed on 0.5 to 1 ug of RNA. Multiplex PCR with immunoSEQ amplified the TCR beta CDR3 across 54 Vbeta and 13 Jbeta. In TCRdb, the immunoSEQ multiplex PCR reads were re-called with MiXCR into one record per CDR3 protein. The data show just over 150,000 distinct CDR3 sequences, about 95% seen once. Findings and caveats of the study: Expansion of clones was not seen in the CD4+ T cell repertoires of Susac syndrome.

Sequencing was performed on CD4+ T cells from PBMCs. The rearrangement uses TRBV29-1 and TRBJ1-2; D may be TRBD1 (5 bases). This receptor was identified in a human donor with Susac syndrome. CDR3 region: CSVLGRLREDYGYTF. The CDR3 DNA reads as TGCAGCGTTCTCGGGCGCCTCAGGGAGGACTATGGCTACACCTTC.